This TCR beta chain was recovered during a study of cytomegalovirus exposure and HLA in healthy donors. General study results and limits: It was around 160 TCR beta chains that were listed as cytomegalovirus-associated.

In regard to this clone: Antigen unknown.

The PCR ran on 60 Vbeta and 13 Jbeta primers. The table came from immunoSEQ multiplex PCR; TCRdb's copy has only in-frame clones and leaves some out. Of 90,000 or so clones in the sample, roughly four fifths were seen once. J lost 9 bases, V lost 0 bases, and 8 bases had no gene match. This CDR3 is 16 amino acids long. Germline V gene sequence: CDR1 LGHNA, CDR2 YSLEER. This TCR derives from a man between 25 and 39 years old in good health and CMV-seropositive. The V and J genes are TRBV4-3 and TRBJ1-6, with 7 bases fitting TRBD1. Sequenced: PBMCs. The CDR3 DNA is TGCGCCAGCAGCCAAGATCGTGGGACAGTGACTTCACCCCTCCACTTT. Its protein is CASSQDRGTVTSPLHF.